This entry features one T cell receptor (beta chain) sequence. What antigen it recognizes has not been identified. Qualities for individual bases were not recorded, and no much larger clone is one base off. V ends up 2 bases short and J 7 bases short, with an unmatched junction base count of 7. Sequences SQVTM (CDR1) and ANQGSEA (CDR2) are obtained from the germline V gene. The CDR3 numbers 14 residues from cysteine through phenylalanine. Solely the CDR3 DNA is kept, with 42 bases framed from the first base. The sample is drawn from a study of regulatory T cells in long-lasting Graves disease (dated by TCRdb to about 2021). As for the study more broadly: To count as having persistent Graves' disease, a patient had to have received antithyroid drug treatment for over 5 years with TSH receptor autoantibodies remaining persistently positive. Patients with persistent Graves' disease were compared with patients with newly diagnosed Graves' disease using TCR sequencing and RNA sequencing of peripheral blood. The study was registered as a clinical trial and conducted in China. A total of roughly 35 samples underwent TCR sequencing: around 13 from persistent and 20 from newly diagnosed Graves' disease patients. On average, persistent Graves' disease patients in the clinical cohort had been on antithyroid drugs for around 9.5 years.

The protocol used for the library was multiplex PCR. Sequenced using an Illumina HiSeq 4000. iRepertoire HTBI primers and Arm-PCR amplification of CDR3 regions were used to construct TCR beta libraries. Before sequencing, the PCR products went through gel purification. The authors' pipeline ran thus. Across samples, 60 to 70 TRBV and around 15 TRBJ segments were identified and used for gene usage analysis of CDR3 amino acid clonotypes. COPE and FqMerger were used to merge the filtered high-quality paired reads into contigs. BLAST was used to align contigs to IMGT TRBV, TRBD and TRBJ reference genes, and CDR3 was defined according to IMGT. Any clonotype with a frequency above 0.1% was classified as a highly expanded clone. Shannon entropy served as the measure of repertoire diversity, while the Gini coefficient captured V-J evenness. Clonotypes shared by more than one individual were considered public. TCRdb took the public reads, trimmed them with fastp at Q25, ran MiXCR for clone calling and kept in-frame beta chains. Here each entry gathers all rows of one CDR3 protein and keeps the most common genes and DNA. TCRdb assigned the V and J calls; the authors' analysis was not used. In all, the sample holds roughly 360,000 distinct CDR3 sequences, and roughly 24% of those were seen once. The ten largest clones take up around 30% of the sample.

This specimen's time point label, interpreted: persistent/refractory GD, antithyroid drugs over 5 years with positive TRAb. RNA was extracted from PBMCs in TRIzol for both TCR sequencing and RNA sequencing. Graves' disease was diagnosed according to American Thyroid Association guidelines. The patients came from an endocrinology department in Xi'an, China. Each patient gave approximately 10 milliliters of peripheral blood, collected in an EDTA anticoagulant tube. Ficoll Paque Plus density gradient separation was used to isolate PBMCs, and no further T cell sorting was done. An Agilent 2100 Bioanalyzer and agarose gel were used to assess RNA quality, and a NanoDrop 2000 was used to measure RNA concentration. Here is what the overall study found, with its caveats: TRBV28, TRBJ1-2 and TRBJ2-5 were preferentially used in persistent disease, while TRBV20-1 and TRBJ2-1 were favored in newly diagnosed disease. As a limitation, the authors acknowledged that the small sample size may reduce accuracy. Patients with persistent disease shared more public clonotypes (about 2,700) than newly diagnosed patients did (around 930). Only the TCR beta chain was sequenced and analyzed. Compared with newly diagnosed patients, patients with persistent Graves' disease had lower TCR Shannon entropy and fewer highly expanded clones, which suggests clonal expansion. The study examined only peripheral blood because the primary lesion, thyroid tissue, could not be accessed.

This sequence uses TRBV29-1 and TRBJ2-1, and 8 bases in between align with TRBD1. This sequence originates from a woman aged 40 to 50 with Graves disease. Donor details come from another sample of the same person, matched by shared clones. Sample: peripheral blood mononuclear cells (PBMCs), taken when the disease was refractory, from a patient treated with antithyroid drugs. The bases read TGCAGCGTTGAATCCGGGGACAGGCTGAATGAGCAGTTCTTC. It is translated as CSVESGDRLNEQFF.